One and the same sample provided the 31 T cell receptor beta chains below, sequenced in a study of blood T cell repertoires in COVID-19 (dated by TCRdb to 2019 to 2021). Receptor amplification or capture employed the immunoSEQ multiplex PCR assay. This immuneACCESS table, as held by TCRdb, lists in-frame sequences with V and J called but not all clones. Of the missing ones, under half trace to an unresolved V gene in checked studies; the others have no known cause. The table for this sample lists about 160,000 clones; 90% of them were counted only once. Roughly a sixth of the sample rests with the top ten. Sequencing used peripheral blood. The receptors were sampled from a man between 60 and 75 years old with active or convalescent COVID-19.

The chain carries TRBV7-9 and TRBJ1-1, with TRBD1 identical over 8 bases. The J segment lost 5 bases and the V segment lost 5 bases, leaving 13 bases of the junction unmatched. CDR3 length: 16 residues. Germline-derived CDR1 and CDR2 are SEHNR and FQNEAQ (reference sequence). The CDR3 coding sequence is TGTGCCAGCAGCCGACAATCGTGGGACAGGCATACTGAAGCTTTCTTT. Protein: CASSRQSWDRHTEAFF.

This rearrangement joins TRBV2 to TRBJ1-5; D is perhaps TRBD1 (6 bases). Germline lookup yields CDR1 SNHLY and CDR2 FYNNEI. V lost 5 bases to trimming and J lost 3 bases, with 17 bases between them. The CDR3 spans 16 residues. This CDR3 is CASSIGQFASNQPQHF. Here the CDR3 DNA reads TGTGCCAGCAGTATAGGACAGTTCGCCTCCAATCAGCCCCAGCATTTT.

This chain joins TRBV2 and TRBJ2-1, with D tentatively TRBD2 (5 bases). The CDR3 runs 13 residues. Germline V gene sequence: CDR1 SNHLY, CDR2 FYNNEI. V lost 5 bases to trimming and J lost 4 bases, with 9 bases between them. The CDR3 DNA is TGTGCCAGCAGTCCTAGCCAATACAATGAGCAGTTCTTC. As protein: CASSPSQYNEQFF. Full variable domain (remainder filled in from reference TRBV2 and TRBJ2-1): EPEVTQTPSHQVTQMGQEVILRCVPISNHLYFYWYRQILGQKVEFLVSFYNNEISEKSEIFDDQFSVERPDGSNFTLKIRSTKLEDSAMYFCASSPSQYNEQFFGPGTRLTVL.

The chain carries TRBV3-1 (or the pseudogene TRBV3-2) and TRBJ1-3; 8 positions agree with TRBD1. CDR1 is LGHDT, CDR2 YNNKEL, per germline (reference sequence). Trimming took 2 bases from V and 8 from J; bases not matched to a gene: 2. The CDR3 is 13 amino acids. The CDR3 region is CASSQNRGDTIYF. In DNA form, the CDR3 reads TGTGCCAGCAGCCAAAACAGGGGGGACACCATATATTTT.

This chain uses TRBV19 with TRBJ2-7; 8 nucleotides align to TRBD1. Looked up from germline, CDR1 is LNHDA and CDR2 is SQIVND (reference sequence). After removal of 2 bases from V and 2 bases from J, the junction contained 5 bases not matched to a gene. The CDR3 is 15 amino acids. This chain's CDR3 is CASSISQGAAYEQYF. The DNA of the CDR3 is TGTGCCAGTAGTATAAGCCAGGGGGCGGCCTACGAGCAGTACTTC.

CDR3 DNA: TGTGCCAGCAGCTTAGTAAGCGGGCCTTACAATGAGCAGTTCTTC. Protein: CASSLVSGPYNEQFF. The chain joins TRBV7-7 to TRBJ2-1; possibly TRBD2 for D (6 bases). The germline gives CDR1 SSHAT, CDR2 FNYEAQ (reference sequence). Trimming left V 1 base short and J 4 bases short, with 11 bases between. There are 15 residues in the CDR3.

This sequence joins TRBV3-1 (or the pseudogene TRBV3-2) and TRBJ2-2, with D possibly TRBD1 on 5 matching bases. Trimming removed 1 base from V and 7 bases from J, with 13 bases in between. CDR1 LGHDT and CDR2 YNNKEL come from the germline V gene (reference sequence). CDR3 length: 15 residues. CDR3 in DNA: TGTGCCAGCAGCCAAGCGCAGGGTTTCGGCGGGGAGCTGTTTTTT. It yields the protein CASSQAQGFGGELFF.

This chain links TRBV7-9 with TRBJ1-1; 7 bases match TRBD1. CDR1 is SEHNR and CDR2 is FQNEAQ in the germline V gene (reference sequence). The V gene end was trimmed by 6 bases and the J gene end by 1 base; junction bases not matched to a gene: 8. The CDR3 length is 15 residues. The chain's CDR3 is CASRLTGRTNTEAFF. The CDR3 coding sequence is TGTGCCAGCAGGTTGACAGGGAGAACGAACACTGAAGCTTTCTTT.

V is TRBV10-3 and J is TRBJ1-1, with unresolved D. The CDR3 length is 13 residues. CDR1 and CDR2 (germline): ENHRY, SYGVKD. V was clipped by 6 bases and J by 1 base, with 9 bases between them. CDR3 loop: CAIRVGENTEAFF. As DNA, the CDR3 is TGTGCCATCAGGGTCGGGGAGAACACTGAAGCTTTCTTT.

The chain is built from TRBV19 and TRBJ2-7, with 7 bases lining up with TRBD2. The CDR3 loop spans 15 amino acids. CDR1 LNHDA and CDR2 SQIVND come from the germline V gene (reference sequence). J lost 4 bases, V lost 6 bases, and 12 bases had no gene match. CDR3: CASSLHGGDRYEQYF. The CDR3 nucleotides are TGTGCCAGTAGCCTCCATGGGGGGGATCGGTACGAGCAGTACTTC.

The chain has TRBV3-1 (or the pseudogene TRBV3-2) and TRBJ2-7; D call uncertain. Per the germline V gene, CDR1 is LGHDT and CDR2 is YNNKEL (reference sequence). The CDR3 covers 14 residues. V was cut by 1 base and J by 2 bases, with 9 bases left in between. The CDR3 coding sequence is TGTGCCAGCAGCCAAGTCACCCAGGCCTACGAGCAGTACTTC. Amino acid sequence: CASSQVTQAYEQYF.

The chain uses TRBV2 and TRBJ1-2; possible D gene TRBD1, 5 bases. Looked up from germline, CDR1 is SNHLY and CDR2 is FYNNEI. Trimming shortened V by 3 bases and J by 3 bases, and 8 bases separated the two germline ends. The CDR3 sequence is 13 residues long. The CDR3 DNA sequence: TGTGCCAGCAGTGATTCCAGGGACTATGGCTACACCTTC. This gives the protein CASSDSRDYGYTF.

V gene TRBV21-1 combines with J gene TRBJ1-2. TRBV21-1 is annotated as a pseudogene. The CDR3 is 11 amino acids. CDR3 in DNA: TGTGCCAGCAGATGGGGGAGGGAACTTCCCTTC. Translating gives CASRWGRELPF.

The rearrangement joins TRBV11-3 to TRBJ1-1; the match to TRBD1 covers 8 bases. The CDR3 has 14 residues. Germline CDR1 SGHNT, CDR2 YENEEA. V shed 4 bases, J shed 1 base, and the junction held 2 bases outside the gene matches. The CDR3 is CASSSGQGNTEAFF. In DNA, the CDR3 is TGTGCCAGCAGCTCCGGACAGGGGAACACTGAAGCTTTCTTT.

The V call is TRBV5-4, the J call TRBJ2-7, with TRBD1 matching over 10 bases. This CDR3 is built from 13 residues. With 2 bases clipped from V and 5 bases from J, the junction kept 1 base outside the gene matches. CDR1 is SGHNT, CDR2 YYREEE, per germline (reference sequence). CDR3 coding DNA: TGTGCCAGCAGCTTCGGACAGGGGGACGAGCAGTACTTC. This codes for CASSFGQGDEQYF.

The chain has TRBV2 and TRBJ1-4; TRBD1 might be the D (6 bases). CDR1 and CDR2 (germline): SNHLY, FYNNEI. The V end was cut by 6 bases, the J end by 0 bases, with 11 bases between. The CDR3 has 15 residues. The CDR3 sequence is CASRDRATTNEKLFF. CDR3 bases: TGTGCCAGCAGGGACAGAGCCACAACTAATGAAAAACTGTTTTTT.

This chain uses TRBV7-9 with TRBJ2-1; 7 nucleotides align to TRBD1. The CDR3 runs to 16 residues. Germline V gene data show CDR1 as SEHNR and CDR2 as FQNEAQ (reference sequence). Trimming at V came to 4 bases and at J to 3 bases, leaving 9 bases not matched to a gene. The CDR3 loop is CASSSRQGTIYNEQFF. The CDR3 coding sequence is TGTGCCAGCAGCTCAAGACAGGGAACCATCTACAATGAGCAGTTCTTC.

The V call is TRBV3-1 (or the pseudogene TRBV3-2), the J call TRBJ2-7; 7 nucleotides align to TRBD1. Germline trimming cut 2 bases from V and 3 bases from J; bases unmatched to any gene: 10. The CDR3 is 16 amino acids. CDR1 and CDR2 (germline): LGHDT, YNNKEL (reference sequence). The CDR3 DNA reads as TGTGCCAGCAGCCAACATCCCGGGACAGCGGACTACGAGCAGTACTTC. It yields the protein CASSQHPGTADYEQYF.

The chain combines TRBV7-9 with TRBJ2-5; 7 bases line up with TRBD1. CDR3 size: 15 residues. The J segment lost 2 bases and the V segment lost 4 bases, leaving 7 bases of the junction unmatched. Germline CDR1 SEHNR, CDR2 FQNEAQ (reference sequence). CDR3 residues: CASSSIYRGQETQYF. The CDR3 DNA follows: TGTGCCAGCAGCTCCATTTACAGGGGACAAGAGACCCAGTACTTC.

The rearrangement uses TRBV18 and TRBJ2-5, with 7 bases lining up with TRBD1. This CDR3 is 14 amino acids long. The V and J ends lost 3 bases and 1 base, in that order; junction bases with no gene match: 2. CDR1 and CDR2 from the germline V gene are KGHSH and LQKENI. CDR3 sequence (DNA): TGTGCCAGCTCACCCACAGGGGCCCAAGAGACCCAGTACTTC. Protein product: CASSPTGAQETQYF. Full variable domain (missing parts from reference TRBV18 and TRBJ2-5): NAGVMQNPRHLVRRRGQEARLRCSPMKGHSHVYWYRQLPEEGLKFMVYLQKENIIDESGMPKERFSAEFPKEGPSILRIQQVVRGDSAAYFCASSPTGAQETQYFGPGTRLLVL.

CDR3 in DNA: TGTGCCTGGAGTAGACTCATAGGCACAGATACGCAGTATTTT. Translated: CAWSRLIGTDTQYF. The V and J genes are TRBV30 and TRBJ2-3; D gene uncertain. This CDR3 spans 14 amino acids. V was shortened by 2 bases and J by 1 base, with 10 bases between the two germline ends. Germline-derived CDR1 and CDR2 are GTSNPN and SVGIG (reference sequence).

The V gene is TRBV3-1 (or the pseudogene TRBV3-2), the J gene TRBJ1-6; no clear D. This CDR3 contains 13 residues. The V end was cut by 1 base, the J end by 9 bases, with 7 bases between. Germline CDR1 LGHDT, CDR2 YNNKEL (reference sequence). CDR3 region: CASSQGIGSPLHF. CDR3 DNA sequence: TGTGCCAGCAGCCAAGGTATCGGTTCACCCCTCCACTTT.

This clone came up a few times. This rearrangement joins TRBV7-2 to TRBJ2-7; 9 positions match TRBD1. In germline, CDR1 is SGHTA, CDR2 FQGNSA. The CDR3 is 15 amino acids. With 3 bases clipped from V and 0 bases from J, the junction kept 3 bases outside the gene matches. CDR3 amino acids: CASSLVQGASYEQYF. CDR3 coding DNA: TGTGCCAGCAGCTTGGTACAGGGGGCCTCCTACGAGCAGTACTTC.

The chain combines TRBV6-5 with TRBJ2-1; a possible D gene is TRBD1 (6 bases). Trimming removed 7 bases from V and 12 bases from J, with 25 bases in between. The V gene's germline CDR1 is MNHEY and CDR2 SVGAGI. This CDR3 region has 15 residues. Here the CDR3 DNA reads TGTGCCAGCATCAATCGAAGAACAGGCCCAGGGGCGCAGTTCTTC. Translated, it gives CASINRRTGPGAQFF.

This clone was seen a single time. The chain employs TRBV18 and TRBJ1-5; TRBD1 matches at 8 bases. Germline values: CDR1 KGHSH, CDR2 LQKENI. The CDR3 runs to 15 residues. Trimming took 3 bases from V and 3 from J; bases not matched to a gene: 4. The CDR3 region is CASSPEQGVNQPQHF. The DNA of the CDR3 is TGTGCCAGCTCACCTGAACAGGGGGTCAATCAGCCCCAGCATTTT.

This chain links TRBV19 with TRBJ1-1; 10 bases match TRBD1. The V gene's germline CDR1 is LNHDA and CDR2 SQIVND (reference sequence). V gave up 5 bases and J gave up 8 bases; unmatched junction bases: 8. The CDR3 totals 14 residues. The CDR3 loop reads CASSSQTGGFEAFF. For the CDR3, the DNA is TGTGCCAGTAGTTCCCAGACAGGGGGCTTCGAAGCTTTCTTT. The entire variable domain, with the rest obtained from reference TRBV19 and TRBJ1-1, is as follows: DGGITQSPKYLFRKEGQNVTLSCEQNLNHDAMYWYRQDPGQGLRLIYYSQIVNDFQKGDIAEGYSVSREKKESFPLTVTSAQKNPTAFYLCASSSQTGGFEAFFGQGTRLTVV.

CDR3 in DNA: TGTGCCAGCAGCCACGCGGGGGCAAGGGGCCCCTATGGCTACACCTTC. Encoded protein: CASSHAGARGPYGYTF. J is TRBJ1-2 and V is TRBV6-4; a possible D gene is TRBD1 (6 bases). The V end lost 6 bases, the J end lost 4 bases, and 21 bases lay between the germline ends. The CDR3 runs to 16 residues. From germline, CDR1 is MRHNA and CDR2 SNTAGT.

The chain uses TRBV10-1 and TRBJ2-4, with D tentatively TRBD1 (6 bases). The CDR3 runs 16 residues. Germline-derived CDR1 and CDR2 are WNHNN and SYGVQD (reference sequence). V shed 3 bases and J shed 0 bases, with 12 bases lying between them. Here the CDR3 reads CASSDSGDLAKNIQYF. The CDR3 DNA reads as TGCGCCAGCAGTGACTCAGGGGACCTAGCCAAAAACATTCAGTACTTC.

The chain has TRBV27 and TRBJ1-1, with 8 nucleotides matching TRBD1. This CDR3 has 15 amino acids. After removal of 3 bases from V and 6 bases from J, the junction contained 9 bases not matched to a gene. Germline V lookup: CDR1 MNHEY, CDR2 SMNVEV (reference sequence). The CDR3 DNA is TGTGCCAGCAGTTTTATCGGGACAGGTACATCTGAAGCTTTCTTT. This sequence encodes CASSFIGTGTSEAFF.

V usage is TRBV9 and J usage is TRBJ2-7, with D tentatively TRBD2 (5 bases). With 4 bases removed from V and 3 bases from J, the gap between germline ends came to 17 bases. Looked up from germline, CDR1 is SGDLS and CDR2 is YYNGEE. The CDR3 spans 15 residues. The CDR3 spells CASSSSYGVLYEQYF. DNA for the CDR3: TGTGCCAGCAGCTCTAGTTACGGGGTTCTCTACGAGCAGTACTTC. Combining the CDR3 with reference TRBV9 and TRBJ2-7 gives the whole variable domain DSGVTQTPKHLITATGQRVTLRCSPRSGDLSVYWYQQSLDQGLQFLIQYYNGEERAKGNILERFSAQQFPDLHSELNLSSLELGDSALYFCASSSSYGVLYEQYFGPGTRLTVT.

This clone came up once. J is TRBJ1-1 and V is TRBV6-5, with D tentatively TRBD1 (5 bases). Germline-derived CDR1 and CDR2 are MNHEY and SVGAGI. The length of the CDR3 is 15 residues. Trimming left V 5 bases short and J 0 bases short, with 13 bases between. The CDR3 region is CASSRSGGMNTEAFF. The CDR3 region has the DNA TGTGCCAGCAGTAGGTCCGGGGGGATGAACACTGAAGCTTTCTTT.